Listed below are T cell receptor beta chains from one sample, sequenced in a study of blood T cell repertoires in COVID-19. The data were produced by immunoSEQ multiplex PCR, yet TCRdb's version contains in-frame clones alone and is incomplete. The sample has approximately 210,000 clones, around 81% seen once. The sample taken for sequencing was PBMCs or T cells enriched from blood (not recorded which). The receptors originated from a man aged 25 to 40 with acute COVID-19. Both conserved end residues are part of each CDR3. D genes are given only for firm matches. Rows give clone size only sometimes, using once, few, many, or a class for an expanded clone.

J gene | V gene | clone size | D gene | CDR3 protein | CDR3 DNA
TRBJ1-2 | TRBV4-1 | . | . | CASSQGGTGIGDYGYTF | TGCGCCAGCAGCCAAGGAGGAACGGGAATCGGTGACTATGGCTACACCTTC
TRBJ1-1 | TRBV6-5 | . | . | CASSYEGETEAFF | TGTGCCAGCAGTTACGAGGGGGAGACTGAAGCTTTCTTT
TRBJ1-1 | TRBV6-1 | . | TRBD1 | CASSEVEGQMNTEAFF | TGTGCCAGCAGTGAAGTAGAGGGACAGATGAACACTGAAGCTTTCTTT
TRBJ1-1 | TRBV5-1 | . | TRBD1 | CASSPPRGQGTEAFF | TGCGCCAGCAGCCCCCCCAGGGGGCAAGGCACTGAAGCTTTCTTT
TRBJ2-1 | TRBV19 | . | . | CASSTDGSSREQFF | TGTGCCAGTAGTACAGACGGGAGCTCCCGAGAGCAGTTCTTC
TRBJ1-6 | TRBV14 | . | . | CASSQALVNSPLHF | TGTGCCAGCAGCCAAGCCCTCGTGAATTCACCCCTCCACTTT
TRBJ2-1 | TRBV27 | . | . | CASQGLDNEQFF | TGTGCCAGCCAGGGACTCGACAATGAGCAGTTCTTC
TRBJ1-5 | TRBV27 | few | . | CASSRNSNQPQHF | TGTGCCAGCAGCCGTAATAGCAATCAGCCCCAGCATTTT
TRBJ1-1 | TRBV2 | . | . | CASSEALGGTEAFF | TGTGCCAGCAGTGAAGCGCTAGGGGGCACTGAAGCTTTCTTT
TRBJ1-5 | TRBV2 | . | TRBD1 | CASSGQGSNQPQHF | TGTGCCAGCAGTGGACAGGGGAGCAATCAGCCCCAGCATTTT
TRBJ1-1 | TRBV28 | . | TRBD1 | CASSVDRGNTEAFF | TGTGCCAGCAGTGTAGACAGGGGGAACACTGAAGCTTTCTTT
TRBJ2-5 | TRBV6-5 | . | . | CASRSGTFQETQYF | TGTGCCAGCAGATCCGGGACTTTTCAAGAGACCCAGTACTTC
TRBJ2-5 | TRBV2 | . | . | CASSWTNRLQETQYF | TGTGCCAGCAGTTGGACAAACCGACTTCAAGAGACCCAGTACTTC
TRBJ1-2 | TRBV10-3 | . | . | CAVTREADYGYTF | TGTGCCGTCACAAGGGAGGCCGACTATGGCTACACCTTC
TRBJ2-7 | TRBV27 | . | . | CASKTGTYEQYF | TGTGCCAGCAAGACAGGTACCTACGAGCAGTACTTC
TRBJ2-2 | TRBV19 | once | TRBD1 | CASSIGGQGYRELFF | TGTGCCAGTAGTATTGGGGGACAGGGGTACCGGGAGCTGTTTTTT
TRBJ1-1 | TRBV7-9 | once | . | CASSYQGGNTEAFF | TGTGCCAGCAGCTATCAAGGGGGGAACACTGAAGCTTTCTTT
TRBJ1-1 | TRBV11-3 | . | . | CASSLDLGRGWTEAFF | TGTGCCAGCAGCTTAGATTTGGGCAGGGGCTGGACTGAAGCTTTCTTT
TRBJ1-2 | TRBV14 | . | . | CASSQDDDRTHYGYTF | TGTGCCAGCAGCCAAGATGACGACAGGACTCACTATGGCTACACCTTC
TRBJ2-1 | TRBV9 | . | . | CASSVGSSYNEQFF | TGTGCCAGCAGCGTAGGCAGCTCCTACAATGAGCAGTTCTTC
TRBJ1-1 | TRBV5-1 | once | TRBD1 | CASSLSDRGTEAFF | TGCGCCAGCAGCTTGAGCGACAGGGGTACTGAAGCTTTCTTT
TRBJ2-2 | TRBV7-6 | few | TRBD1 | CASSVGQGATNTGELFF | TGTGCCAGCAGCGTGGGACAGGGGGCCACCAACACCGGGGAGCTGTTTTTT
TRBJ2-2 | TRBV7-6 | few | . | CASSSRRDYTGELFF | TGTGCCAGCAGCTCTCGGAGGGATTACACCGGGGAGCTGTTTTTT
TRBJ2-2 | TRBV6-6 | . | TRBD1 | CASSKPGTGGTGELFF | TGTGCCAGCAGTAAGCCGGGGACAGGGGGCACCGGGGAGCTGTTTTTT
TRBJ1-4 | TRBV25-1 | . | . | CASRGTGSTNEKLFF | TGTGCCAGCCGTGGAACGGGGTCCACTAATGAAAAACTGTTTTTT
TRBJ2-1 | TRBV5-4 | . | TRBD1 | CASGGQGDNEQFF | TGTGCCAGCGGGGGACAGGGGGATAATGAGCAGTTCTTC
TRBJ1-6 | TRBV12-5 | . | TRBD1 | CASGPTTKTGMNSPLHF | TGTGCTAGTGGCCCAACAACTAAGACAGGGATGAATTCACCCCTCCACTTT
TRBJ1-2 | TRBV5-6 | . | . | CASSLGRQIYGYTF | TGTGCCAGCAGCTTAGGGAGGCAAATCTATGGCTACACCTTC
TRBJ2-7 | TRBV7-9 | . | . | CASSSGSYYEQYF | TGTGCCAGCAGCTCCGGGAGCTACTACGAGCAGTACTTC
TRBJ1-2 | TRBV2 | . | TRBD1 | CASSDGTGGGYTF | TGTGCCAGCAGTGACGGGACAGGGGGCGGCTACACCTTC
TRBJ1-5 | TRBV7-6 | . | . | CASSPGQRDQPQHF | TGTGCCAGCAGCCCCGGCCAGAGGGATCAGCCCCAGCATTTT
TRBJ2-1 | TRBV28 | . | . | CASSFSGYNEQFF | TGTGCCAGCAGTTTTAGCGGCTACAATGAGCAGTTCTTC
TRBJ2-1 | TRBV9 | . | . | CASSVDSRASSYNEQFF | TGTGCCAGCAGCGTAGATTCCAGGGCGAGCTCCTACAATGAGCAGTTCTTC
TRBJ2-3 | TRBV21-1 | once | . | CASSPGGRTDTQYF | TGTGCCAGCAGCCCTGGGGGCCGCACAGATACGCAGTATTTT
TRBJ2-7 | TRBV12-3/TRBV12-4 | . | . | CASSPLGPYEQYF | TGTGCCAGCAGCCCCCTAGGCCCTTACGAGCAGTACTTC
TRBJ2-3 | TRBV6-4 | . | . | CASSDSGGAPTDTQYF | TGTGCCAGCAGTGACTCGGGGGGGGCCCCCACAGATACGCAGTATTTT
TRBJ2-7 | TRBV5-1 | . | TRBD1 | CASSSGQGWSEQYF | TGCGCCAGCAGTTCCGGACAGGGATGGTCCGAGCAGTACTTC
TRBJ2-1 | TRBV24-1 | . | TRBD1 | CATSVRTGGNEQFF | TGTGCCACCAGTGTAAGGACAGGGGGCAATGAGCAGTTCTTC
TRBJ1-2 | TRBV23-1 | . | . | CASSQSFRGACYTF | TGCGCCAGCAGTCAATCGTTCAGGGGCGCGTGCTACACCTTC
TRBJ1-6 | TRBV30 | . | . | CAWSVGQGNSPLHF | TGTGCCTGGAGTGTCGGGCAGGGGAATTCACCCCTCCACTTT
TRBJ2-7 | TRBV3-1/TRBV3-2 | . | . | CASSYRVRNEQYF | TGTGCCAGCAGCTACAGGGTGAGAAACGAGCAGTACTTC
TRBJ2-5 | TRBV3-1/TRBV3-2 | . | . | CASTPPVAETQYF | TGTGCCAGCACTCCGCCGGTAGCTGAGACCCAGTACTTC
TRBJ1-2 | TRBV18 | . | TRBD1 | CASSPDRGNYGYTF | TGTGCCAGCTCACCTGACAGGGGTAACTATGGCTACACCTTC
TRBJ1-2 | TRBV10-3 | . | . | CATEYGGMDYGYTF | TGTGCCACTGAGTACGGGGGTATGGACTATGGCTACACCTTC
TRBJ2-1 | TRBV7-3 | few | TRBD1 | CASSPGTGGYNEQFF | TGTGCCAGCAGCCCCGGGACAGGGGGCTACAATGAGCAGTTCTTC
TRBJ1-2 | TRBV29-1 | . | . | CSVGQGRGYTF | TGCAGCGTTGGGCAGGGCCGTGGCTACACCTTC
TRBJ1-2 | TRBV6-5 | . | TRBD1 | CASRGTGLLNYGYTF | TGTGCCAGCAGAGGGACAGGACTGCTTAACTATGGCTACACCTTC
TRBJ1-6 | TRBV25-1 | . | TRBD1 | CASRPQGAYNSPLHF | TGTGCCAGCAGACCCCAGGGGGCCTATAATTCACCCCTCCACTTT
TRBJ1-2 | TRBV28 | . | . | CASHPGYMHGYTF | TGTGCCAGCCATCCGGGTTACATGCATGGCTACACCTTC
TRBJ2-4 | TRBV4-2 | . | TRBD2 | CASSQVVGGVSKNIQYF | TGTGCCAGCAGCCAAGTAGTCGGGGGGGTATCCAAAAACATTCAGTACTTC
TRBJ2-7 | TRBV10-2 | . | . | CASSELGRAYEQYF | TGCGCCAGCAGTGAGTTGGGGAGAGCCTACGAGCAGTACTTC
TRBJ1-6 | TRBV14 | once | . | CASSPWGHESSPLHF | TGTGCCAGCAGCCCCTGGGGCCACGAGAGTTCACCCCTCCACTTT
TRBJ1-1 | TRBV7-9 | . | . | CASKAGMNTEAFF | TGTGCCAGCAAGGCAGGGATGAACACTGAAGCTTTCTTT